This is a list of T cell receptor beta chains from one sample in a study of blood T cells in healthy people across ages. Via MiXCR, TCRdb re-called the 5' RACE reads, giving one row per CDR3 protein. The sample lists more than 1.4 million distinct CDR3 sequences, roughly 45% occurring once. The sequencing sample was made of blood. The receptors come from a woman under 30 in good health. The CDR3 runs from the conserved cysteine through the conserved F or W. The D gene is left open where the match is weak. The size entry is marked missing in some rows and otherwise reads once, few, many or a size class.

TRBD2	TRBJ2-7	once	TRBV6-5	TGTGCCAGCAGGACTCAAGCGGGGGGCGCCTACGAGCAGTACTTC	CASRTQAGGAYEQYF
TRBD2	TRBJ2-1	-	TRBV27	TGTGCCAGCAGTCCAGGGACTAGCGGCCCCCAGTCCAATGAGCAGTTCTTC	CASSPGTSGPQSNEQFF
-	TRBJ2-5	-	TRBV20-1	TGCAGTGCTGGTGAGACTTGGGAGCAGTACTTC	CSAGETWEQYF
-	TRBJ2-7	once	TRBV7-2	TGTGCCAGCAGCGCCGAATGGGGGGAGGAGCAGTACTTC	CASSAEWGEEQYF
-	TRBJ1-6	-	TRBV28	TGTGCCAGCAGTGACTTGTGGGACGGACGGCTCCACTTT	CASSDLWDGRLHF
-	TRBJ2-7	-	TRBV12-3/TRBV12-4	TGTGCCAGCACCCTATCGTCCGTGAGCTCCTACGAGCAGTACTTC	CASTLSSVSSYEQYF
-	TRBJ2-3	-	TRBV18	TGTGCCAGCTCACCACCGAGTCTCTCAGATACGCAGTATTTT	CASSPPSLSDTQYF
-	TRBJ2-7	-	TRBV28	TGTGCCAGCAGTCTACAGGGAATGTTGGGGGACGAGCAGTACTTC	CASSLQGMLGDEQYF
-	TRBJ2-1	many	TRBV29-1	TGCAGCGTTGAATGGGGCAGGCCAAGCTCCTACAATGAGCAGTTCTTC	CSVEWGRPSSYNEQFF
-	TRBJ2-5	-	TRBV29-1	TGCAGCGTAACGACTAGGGGGGCGGAGACCCAGTACTTC	CSVTTRGAETQYF
-	TRBJ1-1	-	TRBV11-2	TGTGCCAGCAGCTTGATAGGGGATTGGCCTGAAGCTTTCTTT	CASSLIGDWPEAFF
-	TRBJ2-3	few	TRBV5-1	TGCGCCAGCGTCCTTGCCCGTAGCCCAGATACGCAGTATTTT	CASVLARSPDTQYF
-	TRBJ1-2	-	TRBV12-3/TRBV12-4	TGTGCCAGCAGAGTAGACGGATACTATGGCTACACCTTC	CASRVDGYYGYTF
-	TRBJ2-1	-	TRBV6-2/TRBV6-3	TGTGCCAGCAGTTACTCAAGGGGCGGCGGTGAGCAGTTCTTC	CASSYSRGGGEQFF
TRBD2	TRBJ2-5	few	TRBV28	TGTGCCACCCGGACTAGCGAATATCGGCAGTACTTC	CATRTSEYRQYF
-	TRBJ2-5	-	TRBV6-1	TGTGCCAGCAGTGACGGATCGGGTGGGGACAATGAGCAGTACTTC	CASSDGSGGDNEQYF
-	TRBJ2-1	few	TRBV20-1	TGCAGTGCTAGAATCTCAGCGGCCTACAATGAGCAGTTCTTC	CSARISAAYNEQFF
-	TRBJ2-1	-	TRBV20-1	TGCAGTGCTAGAGATCGTGAGGGAGCAATTAATGAGCAGTTCTTC	CSARDREGAINEQFF
TRBD2	TRBJ2-3	-	TRBV10-3	TGTGCCATCAGGAGGACTAGGTCTGATAGCCCAGATACGCAGTATTTT	CAIRRTRSDSPDTQYF
-	TRBJ2-2	-	TRBV7-9	TGTGCCAGCAGCTTGGTAGGGGGAGCGAACACCGGGGAGCTGTTTTTT	CASSLVGGANTGELFF
-	TRBJ1-1	-	TRBV6-5	TGTGCCAGCAGTTACTCGAACCCGAACACTGAAGCTTTCTTT	CASSYSNPNTEAFF
-	TRBJ1-4	-	TRBV28	TGTGCCAGCAGACTCCCCGGCAGTCCCACTAATGAAAAACTGTTTTTT	CASRLPGSPTNEKLFF
-	TRBJ1-1	-	TRBV7-6	TGTGCCAGCAGCTTACCTCCTTCGACGGGTACTAACACTGAAGCTTTCTTT	CASSLPPSTGTNTEAFF
-	TRBJ2-1	-	TRBV21-1	TGTGCCAGCAAGGGGCCCCCAGGGACTAACGGCTTCAATGAGCAGTTCTTC	CASKGPPGTNGFNEQFF
-	TRBJ2-3	-	TRBV12-3/TRBV12-4	TGTGTCAGCAGTCCAGGGCCCGGGACCGGGATTACAGATACGCAGTATTTT	CVSSPGPGTGITDTQYF
TRBD1	TRBJ2-7	few	TRBV7-6	TGTGCCAGCAGCTACGGACAGGGGTTGATCCACGAGCAGTACTTC	CASSYGQGLIHEQYF
-	TRBJ2-1	few	TRBV20-1	TGCAGTGCTAGAGCCGATGTAGGGAATGAGCAGTTCTTC	CSARADVGNEQFF
-	TRBJ2-1	-	TRBV10-3	TGTGCCATCTCTCGGCGAGGCTCCGACAATGAGCAGTTCTTC	CAISRRGSDNEQFF
-	TRBJ2-5	few	TRBV18	TGTGCCAGCTCACCACCGGACTGGTCCCAAGAGACCCAGTACTTC	CASSPPDWSQETQYF
-	TRBJ2-7	few	TRBV6-6	TGTGCCAGCACCGAAAGGGGGACTAAAGGTGAAGAGCAGTACTTC	CASTERGTKGEEQYF
TRBD1	TRBJ2-6	-	TRBV18	TGTGCCAGCTCTGGACAGGGCCTGAGCTCTGGGGCCAACGTCCTGACTTTC	CASSGQGLSSGANVLTF
-	TRBJ1-5	-	TRBV15	TGTGCCACCAGCAGGGAGAACCAGCCCCAGCATTTT	CATSRENQPQHF
-	TRBJ1-4	-	TRBV20-1	TGCAGTGCTGGGGTTCCCGCAGGGAATGGGGAAAAACTGTTTTTT	CSAGVPAGNGEKLFF
-	TRBJ2-5	-	TRBV18	TGTGCCAGCTCTCCCACGACAGTGGCCCAAGAGACCCAGTACTTC	CASSPTTVAQETQYF
-	TRBJ2-7	few	TRBV10-3	TGTGCCATCAGTTCCGGGAACAAAGCCTTTAACTCCTACGAGCAGTACTTC	CAISSGNKAFNSYEQYF
TRBD2	TRBJ2-1	few	TRBV7-6	TGTAGCACTAGCGGGCCAGAAGGCTCCTACAATGAGCAGTTCTTC	CSTSGPEGSYNEQFF
TRBD1	TRBJ2-1	-	TRBV20-1	TGCAGTGCTAGACCACGGACAGGCTCCTACAATGAGCAGTTCTTC	CSARPRTGSYNEQFF
-	TRBJ2-7	-	TRBV5-1	TGCGCCAGCAGCTTCACAGGATACGATGGTGAGCAGTACTTC	CASSFTGYDGEQYF
-	TRBJ2-7	few	TRBV2	TGTGCCAGCAGTGAGCCCAGCGTGTATACCTACGAGCAGTACTTC	CASSEPSVYTYEQYF
-	TRBJ1-4	few	TRBV20-1	TGCAGTGCTCCTTTGCCGGGATCTCGCAATGAAAAACTGTTTTTT	CSAPLPGSRNEKLFF